The TCR beta chain described here comes from a study of blood T cell repertoires in COVID-19. The V gene lost 4 bases and the J gene lost 8 bases, with 11 bases spanning the gap. From germline, CDR1 is GTSNPN and CDR2 SVGIG (reference sequence). This CDR3 spans 11 amino acids. TCRdb's copy holds only in-frame clones and misses some; the assay was immunoSEQ multiplex PCR. The data hold more than 200,000 clones, with roughly 82% observed a single time. What was sequenced was peripheral blood. The clonotype originates from a woman aged 80 or older with active or convalescent COVID-19. V is TRBV30 and J is TRBJ1-2, with no clear D. CDR3 loop: CAWTHAEGYTF. The CDR3 DNA follows: TGTGCCTGGACCCATGCGGAAGGCTACACCTTC.